This TCR beta chain comes out of a study of blood T cell repertoires in COVID-19. The wider study: PBMCs, B-cell-depleted T cells, or T cells provided the cDNA or gDNA that made up the material.

Data came from immunoSEQ multiplex PCR; TCRdb stores just in-frame clones and leaves some out. The data contain roughly 110,000 clones, more than 80% of them seen just once; the ten biggest clones take up 11% to 15%. The specimen was peripheral blood. This TCR was sampled from a woman aged 60-75 years with acute or convalescent COVID-19.

The DNA of the CDR3 is TGTGCCAGCCAGACAGACCAGGACGAGCAGTACTTC. Amino acids: CASQTDQDEQYF. This chain joins TRBV7-9 and TRBJ2-7, with a weak D call TRBD1 (5 bases). V lost 8 bases and J lost 5, with 13 bases in between. Germline CDR1 is SEHNR and CDR2 is FQNEAQ (reference sequence). The CDR3 is 12 residues long.